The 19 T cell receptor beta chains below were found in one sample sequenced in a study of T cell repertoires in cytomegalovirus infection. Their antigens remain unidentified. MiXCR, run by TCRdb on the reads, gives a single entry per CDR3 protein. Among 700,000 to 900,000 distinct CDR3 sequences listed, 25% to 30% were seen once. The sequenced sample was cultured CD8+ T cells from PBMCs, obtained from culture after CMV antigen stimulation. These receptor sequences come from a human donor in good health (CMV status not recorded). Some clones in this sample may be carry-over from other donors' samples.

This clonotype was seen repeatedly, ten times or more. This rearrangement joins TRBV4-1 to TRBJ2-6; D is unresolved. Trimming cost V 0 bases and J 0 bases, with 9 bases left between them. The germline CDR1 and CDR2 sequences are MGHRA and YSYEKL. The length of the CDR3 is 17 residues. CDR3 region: CASSQEGFGSGANVLTF. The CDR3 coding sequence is TGCGCCAGCAGCCAAGAGGGGTTCGGCTCTGGGGCCAACGTCCTGACTTTC.

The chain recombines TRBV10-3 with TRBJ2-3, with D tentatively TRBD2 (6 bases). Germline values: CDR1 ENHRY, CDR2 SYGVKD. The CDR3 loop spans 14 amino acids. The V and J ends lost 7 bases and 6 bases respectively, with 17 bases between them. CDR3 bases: TGTGCCATCATCGACTCCTATCGGGGGGATACGCAGTATTTT. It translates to CAIIDSYRGDTQYF.

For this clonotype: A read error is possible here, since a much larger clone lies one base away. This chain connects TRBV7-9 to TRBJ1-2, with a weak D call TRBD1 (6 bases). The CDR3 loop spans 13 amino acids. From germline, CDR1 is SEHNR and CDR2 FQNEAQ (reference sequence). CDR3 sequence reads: CVSSLGTFYGYTF. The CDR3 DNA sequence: TGTGTCAGCAGCTTAGGGACATTCTATGGCTACACCTTC. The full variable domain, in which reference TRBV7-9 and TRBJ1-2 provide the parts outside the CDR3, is DTGVSQNPRHKITKRGQNVTFRCDPISEHNRLYWYRQTLGQGPEFLTYFQNEAQLEKSRLLSDRFSAERPKGSFSTLEIQRTEQGDSAMYLCVSSLGTFYGYTFGSGTRLTVV.

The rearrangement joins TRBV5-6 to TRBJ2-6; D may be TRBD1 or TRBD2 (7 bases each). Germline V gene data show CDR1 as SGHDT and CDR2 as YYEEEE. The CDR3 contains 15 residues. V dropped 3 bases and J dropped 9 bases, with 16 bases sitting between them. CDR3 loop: CASSSQGGLVNVLTF. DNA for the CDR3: TGTGCCAGCAGCTCCCAGGGGGGGTTGGTCAACGTCCTGACTTTC.

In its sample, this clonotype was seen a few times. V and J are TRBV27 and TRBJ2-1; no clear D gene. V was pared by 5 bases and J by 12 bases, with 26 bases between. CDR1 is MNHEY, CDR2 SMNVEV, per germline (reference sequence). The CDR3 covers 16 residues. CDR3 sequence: CASSLVYGNTAEGQFF. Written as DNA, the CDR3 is TGTGCCAGCAGTCTCGTCTATGGTAACACGGCTGAAGGGCAGTTCTTC.

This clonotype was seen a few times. The CDR3 reads CASSPIGRDEQYF. The CDR3 DNA sequence: TGTGCCAGCAGCCCTATAGGGAGGGACGAGCAGTACTTC. The J gene is TRBJ2-7, the V gene TRBV7-9, with TRBD2 matching 7 bases. V was pared by 5 bases and J by 5 bases, with 6 bases of the junction left unmatched. The CDR3 loop spans 13 amino acids. Germline V gene lookup returns CDR1 SEHNR and CDR2 FQNEAQ (reference sequence).

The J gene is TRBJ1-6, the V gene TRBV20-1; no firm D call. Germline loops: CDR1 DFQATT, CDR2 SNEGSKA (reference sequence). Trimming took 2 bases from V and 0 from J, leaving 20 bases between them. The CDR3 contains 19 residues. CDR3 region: CSARRNGVTDGSYNSPLHF. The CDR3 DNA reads TGCAGTGCTAGAAGGAACGGTGTAACAGACGGCTCCTATAATTCACCCCTCCACTTT.

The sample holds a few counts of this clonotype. The CDR3 is CASSKVGHKYTEAFF. The DNA for the CDR3 is TGTGCCAGCAGTAAGGTAGGACACAAGTACACTGAAGCTTTCTTT. V and J are TRBV27 and TRBJ1-1, with a tentative D call TRBD1 (5 bases). The CDR3 contains 15 residues. V was trimmed by 5 bases and J by 3 bases, leaving 16 bases between them. CDR1 is MNHEY, CDR2 SMNVEV, per germline (reference sequence).

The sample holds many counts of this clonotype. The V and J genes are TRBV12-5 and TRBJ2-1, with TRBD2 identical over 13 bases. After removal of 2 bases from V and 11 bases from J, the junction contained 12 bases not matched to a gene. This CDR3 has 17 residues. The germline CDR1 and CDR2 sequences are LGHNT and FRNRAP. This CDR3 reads CASGLPGSGLAGAKQFF. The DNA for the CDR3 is TGTGCTAGTGGTTTGCCCGGTTCTGGACTAGCGGGGGCGAAGCAGTTCTTC.

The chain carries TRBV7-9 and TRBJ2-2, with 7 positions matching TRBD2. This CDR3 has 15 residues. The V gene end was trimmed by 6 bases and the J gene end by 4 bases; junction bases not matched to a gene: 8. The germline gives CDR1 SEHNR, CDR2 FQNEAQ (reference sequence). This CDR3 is CASSDRDYTTGELFF. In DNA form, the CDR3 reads TGTGCCAGCAGTGACCGGGACTACACCACCGGGGAGCTGTTTTTT.

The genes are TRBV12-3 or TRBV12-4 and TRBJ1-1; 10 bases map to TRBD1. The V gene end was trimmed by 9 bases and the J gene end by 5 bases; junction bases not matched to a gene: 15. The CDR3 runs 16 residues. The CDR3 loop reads CARSASTGGAGTEAFF. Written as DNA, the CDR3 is TGTGCCAGGAGTGCCTCGACAGGGGGCGCAGGAACTGAAGCTTTCTTT.

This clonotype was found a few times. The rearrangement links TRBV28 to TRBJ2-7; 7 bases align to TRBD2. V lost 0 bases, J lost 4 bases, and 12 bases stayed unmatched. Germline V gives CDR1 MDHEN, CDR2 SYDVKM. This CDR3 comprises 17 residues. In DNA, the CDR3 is TGTGCCAGCAGTTTATGGGGAGGGGCAGGTCAGGAATACGAGCAGTACTTC. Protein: CASSLWGGAGQEYEQYF.

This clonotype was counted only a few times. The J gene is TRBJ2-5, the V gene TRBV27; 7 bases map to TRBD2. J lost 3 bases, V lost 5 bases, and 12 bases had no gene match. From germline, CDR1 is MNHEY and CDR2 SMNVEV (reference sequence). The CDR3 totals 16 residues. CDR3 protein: CASSPGLERSKETQYF. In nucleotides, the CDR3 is TGTGCCAGCAGTCCCGGACTAGAACGGTCGAAAGAGACCCAGTACTTC.

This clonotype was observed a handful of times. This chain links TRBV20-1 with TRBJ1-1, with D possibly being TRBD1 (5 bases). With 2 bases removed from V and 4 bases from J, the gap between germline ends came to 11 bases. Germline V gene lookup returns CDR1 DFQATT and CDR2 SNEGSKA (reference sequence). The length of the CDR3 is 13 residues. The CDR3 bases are TGCAGTGCTAGATTTCGGGGCTCCACTGAAGCTTTCTTT. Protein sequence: CSARFRGSTEAFF.

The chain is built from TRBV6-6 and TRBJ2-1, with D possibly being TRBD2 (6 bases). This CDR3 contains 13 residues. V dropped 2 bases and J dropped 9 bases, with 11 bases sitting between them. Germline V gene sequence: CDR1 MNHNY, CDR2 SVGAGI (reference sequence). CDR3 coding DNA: TGTGCCAGCAGTTACCGGGAGCAGGCTGAGCAGTTCTTC. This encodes CASSYREQAEQFF.

This CDR3 is CASSPSLGGTYEQYF. The CDR3 DNA reads as TGTGCCAGCAGCCCCAGCCTAGGGGGTACCTACGAGCAGTACTTC. The genes are TRBV5-4 and TRBJ2-7, with D perhaps matching TRBD1 (6 bases). The V and J ends lost 4 bases and 2 bases respectively, with 16 bases between them. The CDR3 has 15 amino acids. Germline-derived CDR1 and CDR2 are SGHNT and YYREEE (reference sequence).

Here the CDR3 reads CASSEYYARQSSYNEQFF. As DNA, the CDR3 is TGTGCCAGCAGTGAATATTATGCGCGACAGAGCTCCTACAATGAGCAGTTCTTC. The V gene is TRBV25-1, the J gene TRBJ2-1, with D possibly being TRBD1 (5 bases). Germline CDR1 reads MGHDK; CDR2 reads SYGVNS. V lost 0 bases, J lost 0 bases, and 15 bases lay in between. The CDR3 length is 18 residues.

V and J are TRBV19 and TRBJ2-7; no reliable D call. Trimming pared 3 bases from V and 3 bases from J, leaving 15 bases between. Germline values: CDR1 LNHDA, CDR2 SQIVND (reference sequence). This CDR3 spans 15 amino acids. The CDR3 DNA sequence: TGTGCCAGTAGTATCTCGGACGGTCCGTTCTACGAGCAGTACTTC. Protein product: CASSISDGPFYEQYF. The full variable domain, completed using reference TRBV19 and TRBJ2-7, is DGGITQSPKYLFRKEGQNVTLSCEQNLNHDAMYWYRQDPGQGLRLIYYSQIVNDFQKGDIAEGYSVSREKKESFPLTVTSAQKNPTAFYLCASSISDGPFYEQYFGPGTRLTVT.

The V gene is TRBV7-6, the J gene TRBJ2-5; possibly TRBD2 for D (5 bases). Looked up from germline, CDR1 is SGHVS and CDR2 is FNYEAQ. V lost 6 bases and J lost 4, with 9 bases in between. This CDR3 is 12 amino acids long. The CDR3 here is CASRTKRETQYF. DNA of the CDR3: TGTGCCAGCAGGACTAAACGAGAGACCCAGTACTTC.